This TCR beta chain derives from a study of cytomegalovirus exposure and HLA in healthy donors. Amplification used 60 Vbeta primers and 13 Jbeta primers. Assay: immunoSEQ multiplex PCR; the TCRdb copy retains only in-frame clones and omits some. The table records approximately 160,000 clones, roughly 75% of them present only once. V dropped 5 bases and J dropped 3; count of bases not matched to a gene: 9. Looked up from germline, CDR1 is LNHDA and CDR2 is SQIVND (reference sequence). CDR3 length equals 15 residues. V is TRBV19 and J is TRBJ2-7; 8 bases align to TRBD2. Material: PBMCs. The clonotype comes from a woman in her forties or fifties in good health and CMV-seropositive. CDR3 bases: TGTGCCAGTAGTTCGCGAACCGGGACTAGCTACGAGCAGTACTTC. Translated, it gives CASSSRTGTSYEQYF.